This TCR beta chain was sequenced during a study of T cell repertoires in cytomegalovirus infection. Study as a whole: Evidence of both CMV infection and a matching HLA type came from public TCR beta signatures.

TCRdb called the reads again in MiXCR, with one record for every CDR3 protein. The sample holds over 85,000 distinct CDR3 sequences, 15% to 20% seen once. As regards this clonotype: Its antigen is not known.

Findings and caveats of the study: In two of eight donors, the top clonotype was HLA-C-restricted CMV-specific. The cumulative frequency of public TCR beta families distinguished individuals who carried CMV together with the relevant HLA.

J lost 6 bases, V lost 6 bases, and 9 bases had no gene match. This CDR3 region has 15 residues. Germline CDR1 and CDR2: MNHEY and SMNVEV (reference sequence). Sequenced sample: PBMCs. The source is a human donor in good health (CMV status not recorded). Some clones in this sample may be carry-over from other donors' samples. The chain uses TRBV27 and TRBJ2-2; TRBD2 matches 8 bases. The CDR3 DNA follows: TGTGCCAGCAGACTAACGGGGGGGCCGGCCGGGGAGCTGTTTTTT. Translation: CASRLTGGPAGELFF.